This T cell receptor (beta chain) emerged from a study of circulating CD8 cells and anti-PD-1 response in melanoma. About the research overall: Non-responders showed stable or progressive disease; responders showed complete or partial response.

The QIAseq Immune Repertoire TCR panel built the libraries from roughly 15 ng of total RNA. TCRdb used MiXCR to reprocess the reads, holding one entry per CDR3 protein. The data contain around 400 distinct CDR3 sequences, 5.5% to 7.5% of them singletons. Four subsets defined by PD-1 and/or TIGIT were sorted from live CD3+CD8+TCRalphabeta+ cells. This CDR3 has 14 residues. Unmatched junction bases numbered 8, after V lost 7 bases and J lost 5 bases. Looked up from germline, CDR1 is MNHEY and CDR2 is SMNVEV (reference sequence). Points from the study as a whole: Most experiments lacked replicates. PD-1 and DPOS subsets showed similar, higher clonality than DNEG. Under 8% of TRB clonotypes were shared between subsets at M1.

This clonotype counts as medium-sized (0.01 to 0.1%). Its antigen is not known. The chain joins TRBV27 to TRBJ2-1; TRBD1 aligns across 7 bases. This material consisted of CD8+ T cells from PBMCs, taken at baseline or after one month of anti-PD-1 therapy (not recorded which). The clonotype was recovered from a human donor with melanoma. CDR3 sequence (DNA): TGTGCCAGCACCCTGACAGGGCCCAACAATGAGCAGTTCTTC. It translates to CASTLTGPNNEQFF.